This T cell receptor (beta chain) was recorded in a study of cytomegalovirus exposure and HLA in healthy donors. The PCR used 60 Vbeta and 13 Jbeta primers. Assay: immunoSEQ multiplex PCR; the TCRdb copy retains only in-frame clones and omits some. Of more than 95,000 clones in the sample, 60% to 80% were seen once. Germline CDR1 reads SGHTA; CDR2 reads FQGNSA. The CDR3 covers 17 residues. Trimming took 1 base from V and 6 from J, leaving 22 bases between them. This clone showed up just once. The chain uses TRBV7-2 and TRBJ2-7; TRBD1 is a possible D gene (6 bases). The source of this sequence is a man aged 60 to 69 in good health and CMV-seropositive. Material for sequencing was PBMCs. Here the CDR3 DNA reads TGTGCCAGCAGCTTAGGTGTAGCATCAGCGCTCAGGGGCGAGCAGTACTTC. Translating gives CASSLGVASALRGEQYF.